This T cell receptor (beta chain) came from a study of beta chain features in type 1 diabetes (dated by TCRdb to the late 2010s). Describing the broader study: No differences in mean age, gender distribution, total cell number or subset yield were found between patients and healthy donors. Whereas all 30 or so donors provided naive and central memory subsets, regulatory and stem cell-like memory subsets were isolated from just 8 patients and about 8 healthy donors. A total of about 100,000,000 sorted cells were examined across all samples, and RNA yield correlated strongly with the number of cells per subset. The study compared TCRB repertoires of sorted circulating CD4+ T cell subsets between recently diagnosed type 1 diabetes patients and matched healthy donors. Overall study results and their limits: A moderate but significant shortening of TCRB CDR3 length was observed in type 1 diabetes patients in all four CD4+ subsets. PCR might favor shorter templates, but patient and control samples were amplified and corrected together, so any skew would affect both groups equally. The naive, central memory and regulatory TCRB repertoires appeared to resemble one another more closely among patients than among healthy donors. Because cDNA was sequenced instead of genomic DNA, highly expressing activated cells could be over-represented, though the groups showed no difference in activation or CD3 levels. Because small numbers of individuals were included in the HLA sub-analyses, any influence of HLA type on TCRB rearrangement was left unresolved. Patients with type 1 diabetes made fewer insertions and deleted more nucleotides at VDJ recombination sites, implying thymic rearrangement abnormalities.

The High Capacity cDNA Reverse Transcription Kit was used to reverse transcribe all of the isolated RNA, meaning that expressed TCRB transcripts were what got sequenced. Deep immunoSEQ sequencing was performed on naive, central memory and regulatory T cell samples, with an average of roughly 4 million total reads per sample. Sorted cells were lysed in RLT buffer, and RNA was extracted using DNase-treated RNeasy Micro or Mini kits according to cell number. Each cell subset was processed separately to prevent cross-contamination, with patient and healthy donor samples processed together. Using the immunoSEQ multiplex PCR, TCRB sequences were amplified from cDNA into 87-bp fragments spanning the CDR3 region. The amplicons were sequenced using the Illumina HiSeq platform. On the study's bioinformatics: PCR bias was corrected computationally using synthetic template baselines, and reads within Hamming distance 2 were collapsed, with unmergeable singletons discarded. Reads were aligned against IMGT to assign V, D and J genes, CDR3 length and insertions or deletions at six rearrangement sites. Within each subset, clonotype counts were normalized to sorted cell number, after which true diversity and Gini coefficients were computed with the tcR R package. Repertoire sharing was quantified using the overlap coefficient calculated on TCRB nucleotide sequences. TCRdb stores this immuneACCESS table with in-frame sequences only. Part of the clones is absent; in the studies checked, under half of the shortfall reflects unresolved V genes, and no reason is known for the rest. The V and J calls and clone size come from that table; D and trimming were worked out from the DNA. The sample includes about 160,000 clones, with less than 10% observed a single time. The ten largest clones add up to 0.5% of the sample.

This clone was seen just once. The antigen it recognizes is unknown. Base-call qualities are not available, and no considerably larger clone is one nucleotide away. Additional DNA sequences in this sample encode the identical CDR3. From each donor, a single peripheral blood sample of 90 to 150 mL on average was drawn into heparinised tubes. A BD FACSAria II was used to sort naive, central memory, regulatory and stem cell-like memory CD4+ T cells with a panel that included CD45RO, CCR7, CD25, CD127, CD95 and CD27. A purity above 95% was achieved for all sorted populations. PBMCs were separated immediately by Lymphoprep density gradient centrifugation and were stained directly, without being cultured. To minimize batch effects, samples were stained and sorted in pairs, one healthy donor with one patient per experiment. The germline V gene gives CDR1 as MNHEY and CDR2 as SVGAGI. Including the terminal cysteine and phenylalanine, the CDR3 comprises 12 residues. Only the CDR3 DNA is retained, 36 bases long and in frame from the first base. The germline ends are 12 bases apart after V is trimmed by 11 bases and J by 2 bases.

The chain links TRBV6-5 with TRBJ1-2; TRBD1 is possibly the D segment (6 matching bases). The specimen was central memory CD4+ T cells from blood. The receptor's source is a man aged 18 to 30 with type 1 diabetes. The CDR3 sequence is CASRTANYGYTF. The bases read TGTGCCTCTCGGACAGCGAACTATGGCTACACCTTC.